One sample yielded the 5 T cell receptor beta chains listed below, sequenced in a study of cytotoxic CD8 clonotypes in ibrutinib-treated CLL. The method was immunoSEQ multiplex PCR; TCRdb's version includes in-frame clones alone and lacks a portion of them. Among over 200,000 clones, more than 65% were seen once, and the ten largest hold 5.9%. The sequencing used PBMCs, collected after 12 months of ibrutinib treatment. The receptors stem from a human donor with chronic lymphocytic leukemia.

V usage is TRBV5-1 and J usage is TRBJ2-1; 10 positions agree with TRBD2. CDR3 length: 19 amino acids. CDR1 SGHRS and CDR2 YFSETQ come from the germline V gene. The ends lost 4 bases at V and 0 bases at J; junction bases unmatched: 13. The CDR3 nucleotides read TGCGCCAGCAGCCCACGGACTAGCGGAATACAGTACTCCTACAATGAGCAGTTCTTC. It translates to CASSPRTSGIQYSYNEQFF.

The V gene is TRBV29-1, the J gene TRBJ1-3; D call uncertain. V was trimmed by 5 bases and J by 4 bases, leaving 6 bases between them. CDR1 is SQVTM and CDR2 is ANQGSEA in the germline V gene. The CDR3 consists of 11 residues. CDR3 bases: TGCAGCGTTCTACAGGGAAACACCATATATTTT. Protein product: CSVLQGNTIYF.

This rearrangement joins TRBV10-2 to TRBJ1-1, with D perhaps TRBD1 (5 bases). Between the trimmed V and J ends, which lost 8 bases and 4 bases, there was a span of 14 bases. This CDR3 is built from 13 residues. Germline CDR1 WSHSY, CDR2 SAAADI. This chain's CDR3 is CASARVSGTEAFF. As DNA, the CDR3 is TGCGCCAGCGCCAGGGTGAGTGGCACTGAAGCTTTCTTT.

The chain has TRBV30 and TRBJ2-1, with D unclear. The CDR3 runs to 15 residues. The germline gives CDR1 GTSNPN, CDR2 SVGIG (reference sequence). The V and J ends lost 8 bases and 0 bases respectively, with 17 bases between them. In nucleotides, the CDR3 is TGTGCCGGCGCATCGGAGAGGAGCTCCTACAATGAGCAGTTCTTC. Its translation is CAGASERSSYNEQFF.

The chain is built from TRBV5-1 and TRBJ2-1; TRBD1 aligns across 10 bases. Germline V gene sequence: CDR1 SGHRS, CDR2 YFSETQ. V lost 4 bases to trimming and J lost 9 bases; unmatched junction nucleotides: 10. The CDR3 length is 15 residues. The chain's CDR3 is CASSNRDRGGGEQFF. CDR3 DNA: TGCGCCAGCAGCAACCGGGACAGGGGAGGTGGTGAGCAGTTCTTC.